This record looks at one T cell receptor (beta chain) sequence and its context. Its cognate antigen is unknown. The sample originates from a study of shared clonotypes between healthy human individuals. Study summary: Each donor contributed plates that comprised three CD4 naive, three CD4 memory, two CD8 naive and one CD8 memory.

The authors' processing: ImmunoSEQ junction-only sequences lacked quality scores, so their filtering differed. Using immunoSEQ multiplex PCR, the repertoire was profiled, and TCRdb retains in-frame clones only, with some absent. The V and J calls and clone size come from that table; D and trimming were worked out from the DNA. The sample holds about 320,000 clones, around 90% seen once. Whole-study results and caveats: Despite large depth, rarefaction showed incomplete sorted-subset sequencing. Shared across several donors were roughly 4.8% of the naive CD4 clonotypes.

What was sequenced was memory CD8+ T cells sorted from blood. Noted subset: CD45RO+ cells pooled with CCR7-negative TemRA cells. The source is a man between 18 and 29 years old in good health.

CDR3 sequence reads: CASPGPPLSGGELFF. CDR3 in DNA: TGTGCCAGCCCTGGACCGCCTTTAAGTGGCGGGGAGCTGTTTTTT. The V and J genes are TRBV25-1 and TRBJ2-2; D unclear. Germline lookup yields CDR1 MGHDK and CDR2 SYGVNS. The ends were cut back, 8 bases at V and 7 bases at J, with 20 bases in the middle. The CDR3 has 15 residues.